The clone carrying this T cell receptor beta chain occurred many times. Patients had received no treatment of any kind before thyroid surgery. The data belong to a study of metastatic and nonmetastatic thyroid tumors. CDR3 length equals 12 residues. Between the trimmed V and J ends, which lost 12 bases and 2 bases, there was a span of 12 bases. Germline V lookup: CDR1 KGHDR, CDR2 SFDVKD. TCRdb called clones again from the PCR reads with MiXCR. The data contain over 15,000 clones, about 31% of them singletons. The chain carries TRBV24-1 and TRBJ1-1, with D perhaps matching TRBD1 (6 bases). Sequencing used tumor tissue. The TCR was taken from a female donor with papillary thyroid cancer or a benign thyroid nodule (not recorded which). Some clones in this sample may be carry-over from other donors' samples. Written as DNA, the CDR3 is TGTGCCGTAACCGGGACAAACACTGAAGCTTTCTTT. It codes for CAVTGTNTEAFF.